The present TCR beta chain was sequenced within a study of blood T cell repertoires in COVID-19. Libraries were prepared by immunoSEQ multiplex PCR; TCRdb keeps only in-frame clonotypes and omits some of them. The table records around 94,000 clones, more than 75% of them present only once. The CDR3 spans 16 residues. V lost 2 bases and J lost 6; bases outside the gene matches: 9. Germline V gives CDR1 LGHDT, CDR2 YNNKEL (reference sequence). The sample consisted of peripheral blood. This receptor was taken from a man aged 55 to 70 with active or convalescent COVID-19. The chain combines TRBV3-1 (or the pseudogene TRBV3-2) with TRBJ2-1; TRBD1 matches 8 bases. CDR3 sequence: CASSQRRQGALNEQFF. In DNA form, the CDR3 reads TGTGCCAGCAGCCAAAGACGGCAGGGGGCTCTCAATGAGCAGTTCTTC.